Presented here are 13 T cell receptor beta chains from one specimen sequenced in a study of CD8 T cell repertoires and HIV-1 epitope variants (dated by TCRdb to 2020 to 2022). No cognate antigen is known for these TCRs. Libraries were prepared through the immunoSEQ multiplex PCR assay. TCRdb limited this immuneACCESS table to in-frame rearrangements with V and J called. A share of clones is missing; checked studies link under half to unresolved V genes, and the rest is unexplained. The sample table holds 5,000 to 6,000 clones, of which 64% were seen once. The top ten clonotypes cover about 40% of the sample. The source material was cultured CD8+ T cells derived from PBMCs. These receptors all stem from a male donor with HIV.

CDR3 amino acids: CASSEATAYEQYF. The CDR3 nucleotides are TGTGCCAGCAGTGAAGCGACCGCATACGAGCAGTACTTC. The chain recombines TRBV6-1 with TRBJ2-7; D is undetermined. This CDR3 has 13 amino acids. V lost 0 bases, J lost 4 bases, and 7 bases lay in between. Germline V gene sequence: CDR1 MNHNS, CDR2 SASEGT.

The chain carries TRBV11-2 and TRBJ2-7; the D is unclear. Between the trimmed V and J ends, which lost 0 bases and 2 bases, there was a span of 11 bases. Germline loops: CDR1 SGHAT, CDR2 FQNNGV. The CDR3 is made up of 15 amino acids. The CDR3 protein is CASSLEAGLAYEQYF. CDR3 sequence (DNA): TGTGCCAGCAGCTTAGAAGCCGGGCTCGCCTACGAGCAGTACTTC.

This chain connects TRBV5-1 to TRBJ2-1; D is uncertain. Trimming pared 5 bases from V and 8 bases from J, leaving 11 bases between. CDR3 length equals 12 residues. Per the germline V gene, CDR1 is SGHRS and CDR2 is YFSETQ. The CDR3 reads CASSPSLDEQFF. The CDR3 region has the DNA TGCGCCAGCAGTCCTTCCCTTGATGAGCAGTTCTTC.

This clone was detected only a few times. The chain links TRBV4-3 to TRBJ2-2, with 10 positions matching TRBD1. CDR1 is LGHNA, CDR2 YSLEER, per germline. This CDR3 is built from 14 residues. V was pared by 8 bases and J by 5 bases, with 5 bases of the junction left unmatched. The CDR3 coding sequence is TGCGCCAGCTCCGGGACAGGGGTTACCGGGGAGCTGTTTTTT. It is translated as CASSGTGVTGELFF.

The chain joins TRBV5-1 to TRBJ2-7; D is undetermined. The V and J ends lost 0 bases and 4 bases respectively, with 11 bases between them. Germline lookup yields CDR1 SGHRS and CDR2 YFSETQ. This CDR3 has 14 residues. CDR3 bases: TGCGCCAGCAGCTTGGACCCAAATCAATACGAGCAGTACTTC. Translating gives CASSLDPNQYEQYF.

The CDR3 nucleotides read TGTGCCAGCAGCCGCGTTCGACAAGCAGCCGTGCGGGAGCAGTACTTC. This sequence encodes CASSRVRQAAVREQYF. This chain joins TRBV13 and TRBJ2-7; D ambiguous. The CDR3 consists of 16 residues. Germline CDR1 PRHDT, CDR2 FYEKMQ (reference sequence). Trimming pared 5 bases from V and 7 bases from J, leaving 24 bases between.

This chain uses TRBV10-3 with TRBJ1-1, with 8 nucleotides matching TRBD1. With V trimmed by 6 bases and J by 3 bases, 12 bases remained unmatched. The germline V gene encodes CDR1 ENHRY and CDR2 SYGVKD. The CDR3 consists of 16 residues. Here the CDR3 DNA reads TGTGCCATCAGGACGGACAGGGAGGGTCGGGACACTGAAGCTTTCTTT. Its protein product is CAIRTDREGRDTEAFF.

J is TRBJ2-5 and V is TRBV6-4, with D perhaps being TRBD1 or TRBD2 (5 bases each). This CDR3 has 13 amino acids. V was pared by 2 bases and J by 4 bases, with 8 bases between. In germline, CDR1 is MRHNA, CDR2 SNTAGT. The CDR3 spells CASSDRGRETQYF. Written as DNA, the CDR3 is TGTGCCAGCAGTGACAGGGGACGAGAGACCCAGTACTTC.

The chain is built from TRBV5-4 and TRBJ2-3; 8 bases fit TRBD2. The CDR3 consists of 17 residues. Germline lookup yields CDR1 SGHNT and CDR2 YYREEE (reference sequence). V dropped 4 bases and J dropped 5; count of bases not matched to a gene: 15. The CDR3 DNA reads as TGTGCCAGCAGCAACTTTAACAGGGCGGGGGGACAAGATACGCAGTATTTT. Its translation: CASSNFNRAGGQDTQYF.

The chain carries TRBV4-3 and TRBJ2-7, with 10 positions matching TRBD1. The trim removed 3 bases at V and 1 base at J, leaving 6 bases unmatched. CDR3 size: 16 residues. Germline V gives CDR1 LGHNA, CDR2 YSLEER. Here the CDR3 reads CASSHSGTGESYEQYF. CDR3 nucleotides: TGCGCCAGCAGCCATTCCGGGACAGGGGAATCCTACGAGCAGTACTTC.

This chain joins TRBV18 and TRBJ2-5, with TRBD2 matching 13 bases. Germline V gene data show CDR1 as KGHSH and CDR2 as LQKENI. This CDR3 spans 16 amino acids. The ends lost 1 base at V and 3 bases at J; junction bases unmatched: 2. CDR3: CASSPRTSGGKETQYF. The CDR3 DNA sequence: TGTGCCAGCTCACCACGGACTAGCGGGGGCAAAGAGACCCAGTACTTC.

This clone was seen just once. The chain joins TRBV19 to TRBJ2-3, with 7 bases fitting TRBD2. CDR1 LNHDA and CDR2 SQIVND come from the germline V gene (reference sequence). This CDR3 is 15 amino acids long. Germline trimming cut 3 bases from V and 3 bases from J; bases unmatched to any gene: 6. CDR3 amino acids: CASSIPSGLTDTQYF. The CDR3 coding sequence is TGTGCCAGTAGTATCCCTAGCGGCCTGACAGATACGCAGTATTTT.

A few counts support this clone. In nucleotides, the CDR3 is TGTGCCATCAGTGAAAATCTAGGCGTTACCGGGGAGCTGTTTTTT. It is translated as CAISENLGVTGELFF. The chain combines TRBV10-3 with TRBJ2-2; no clear D gene. This CDR3 region has 15 residues. V was clipped by 3 bases and J by 5 bases, with 13 bases between them. The germline gives CDR1 ENHRY, CDR2 SYGVKD.